Listed below are T cell receptor beta chains from one sample, sequenced in a study of T-cell reconstitution after alpha-beta-depleted transplantation in children. One entry per CDR3 protein, called by TCRdb with MiXCR from the PCR reads. The sample lists some 120,000 distinct CDR3 sequences; about 9.3% were seen once. Sequences were derived from PBMCs, sampled before TCRalphabeta/CD19-depleted stem cell transplant. The receptors shown here come from a boy between 2 and 10 years old with acute lymphoblastic leukemia, due to receive a stem cell transplant. Both conserved end residues are part of each CDR3. D genes are given only for firm matches. Clone size appears in some rows only: once, few, many, or a class for an expanded clone.

clone_size	d_call	v_call	j_call	cdr3_nt	cdr3_aa
-	TRBD2	TRBV5-1	TRBJ2-7	TGCGCCAGCAGCTCCTCTAGCGGAAGCTCCTACGAGCAGTACTTC	CASSSSSGSSYEQYF
-	TRBD1	TRBV10-1	TRBJ2-1	TGCGCCAGCGGGACAGGGGGTCAGGGTGAGCAGTTCTTC	CASGTGGQGEQFF
-	-	TRBV3-1	TRBJ1-1	TGTGCCAGCAGCCAAGACCTACTCCCTGTGGTGACTGAAGCTTTCTTT	CASSQDLLPVVTEAFF
-	TRBD2	TRBV30	TRBJ2-5	TGTGCCTGGAGTGTACTAGCGGGAGCCCAAGAGACCCAGTACTTC	CAWSVLAGAQETQYF
few	-	TRBV20-1	TRBJ1-5	TGCAGTGCTAGTATCGGACAGTTCAATCAGCCCCAGCATTTT	CSASIGQFNQPQHF
-	-	TRBV11-2	TRBJ1-2	TGTGCCAGCAGCTTAGATCGGACCGGTGATTCCACCTTC	CASSLDRTGDSTF
-	-	TRBV6-1	TRBJ1-5	TGTGCCACCAAAAGTAGACCCGACGGCAATCAGCCCCAGCATTTT	CATKSRPDGNQPQHF
few	-	TRBV16	TRBJ1-5	TGTGCCAGCAGCCAAGGTCGCGTCGGGGATCAGCCCCAGCATTTT	CASSQGRVGDQPQHF
many	-	TRBV20-1	TRBJ2-3	TGCAGTGCTAGAAGACGAGGAGCGGCCCTCACAGATACGCAGTATTTT	CSARRRGAALTDTQYF
few	TRBD2	TRBV5-1	TRBJ2-1	TGCGCCAGCTCACCGGGACTAGCGGGAGGTGAGCAGTTCTTC	CASSPGLAGGEQFF
-	TRBD1	TRBV12-3/TRBV12-4	TRBJ2-1	TGTGCCATCAGTTTCTGGCTCTCGACAGGGAGTCTGGGGAATGAGCAGTTCTTC	CAISFWLSTGSLGNEQFF
few	-	TRBV24-1	TRBJ2-1	TGTGCCACCAGTGACCTGAACAATGAGCAGTTCTTC	CATSDLNNEQFF
-	-	TRBV28	TRBJ1-3	TGTGCCAGCAGCCCCGCGGCGACAGCCCTTGGAAACACCATATATTTT	CASSPAATALGNTIYF
few	TRBD2	TRBV7-9	TRBJ2-3	TGTGCCAGCACCCGGGGGGGGACTAGCGGGAGCGCAGATACGCAGTATTTT	CASTRGGTSGSADTQYF
-	-	TRBV11-1	TRBJ2-7	TGTGCCAGCAGCCAGTATCGAGGGGCCCGACTCTACGAGCAGTACTTC	CASSQYRGARLYEQYF
few	-	TRBV6-1	TRBJ2-1	TGTGCCAGCAGTGAAGCTAGCGGAGATTTTAATGAGCAGTTCTTC	CASSEASGDFNEQFF
many	-	TRBV6-2/TRBV6-3	TRBJ1-2	TGTGCCAGCAGTTGGGGGGCGCCGGGCTACACCTTC	CASSWGAPGYTF
-	TRBD1	TRBV4-1	TRBJ1-3	TGCGCCAGCAGCCGGGACAGGACCTCTGGAAACACCATATATTTT	CASSRDRTSGNTIYF
few	-	TRBV20-1	TRBJ1-5	TGCAGTGCATGGACAGACAGAAATCAGCCCCAGCATTTT	CSAWTDRNQPQHF
-	TRBD2	TRBV5-1	TRBJ2-3	TGCGCCAGCAGCTTTGGGGGACTAGCGGGAGTATCAGATACGCAGTATTTT	CASSFGGLAGVSDTQYF
many	-	TRBV18	TRBJ2-1	TGTGCCAGCTCACCACAGGGGCAGGGCCTCTACAATGAGCAGTTCTTC	CASSPQGQGLYNEQFF
-	-	TRBV18	TRBJ2-6	TGTGCCAGCTCAGAAAGGGGAACTGGGGCCAACGTCCTGACTTTC	CASSERGTGANVLTF
many	-	TRBV20-1	TRBJ2-1	TGCAGTGCTAGAGAGGTTTCAGCGGCGATCTACAATGAGCAGTTCTTC	CSAREVSAAIYNEQFF
-	TRBD1	TRBV24-1	TRBJ2-1	TGTGCCACCAGCTCCCCGGCCCCGGGACAGTCGAATGAGCAGTTCTTC	CATSSPAPGQSNEQFF
-	TRBD1	TRBV5-6	TRBJ1-5	TGTGCCAGCAGCTTCTCAGGGGGCGGGCAGCCCCAGCATTTT	CASSFSGGGQPQHF
few	TRBD2	TRBV6-1	TRBJ2-7	TGTGCCAGCAGTCCCCGGGGGGGTCGGGAGCAGTACTTC	CASSPRGGREQYF
-	TRBD1	TRBV20-1	TRBJ1-1	TGCAGTGCCCCTCCGGGACAGGGACTGAACACTGAAGCTTTCTTT	CSAPPGQGLNTEAFF
-	-	TRBV20-1	TRBJ2-7	TGCAGGCGGAAGGGACGGGAGACGGTCGAGCAGTACTTC	CRRKGRETVEQYF
few	-	TRBV10-3	TRBJ1-1	TGTGCCATCAGTGAGTCGGAGGATTCCACTGAAGCTTTCTTT	CAISESEDSTEAFF
few	-	TRBV7-2	TRBJ2-7	TGTGCCAGCAGCTTAGAAAAGTCCTTTGGAGAGCAGTACTTC	CASSLEKSFGEQYF
-	TRBD1	TRBV20-1	TRBJ2-3	TGCAGTGCTAGAGACGCCCGACAGGGTACAGATACGCAGTATTTT	CSARDARQGTDTQYF
few	-	TRBV19	TRBJ2-2	TGTGCCAGTAACCCTGGTCGTGTAGGGGGGCCCGGGGAGCTGTTTTTT	CASNPGRVGGPGELFF
many	-	TRBV5-1	TRBJ2-3	TGCGCCAGCAGCTCCTATGCGACAGATACGCAGTATTTT	CASSSYATDTQYF
-	TRBD2	TRBV7-6	TRBJ2-7	TGTGCCAGCAGCAAGACTAGCGGGACCCGTTCCGAGCAGTACTTC	CASSKTSGTRSEQYF
-	TRBD1	TRBV28	TRBJ1-2	TGTGCCAGCAGTACTACAGGGGAGAGGGCTGGCTACACCTTC	CASSTTGERAGYTF
-	TRBD1	TRBV7-9	TRBJ2-1	TGTGCCAGCGGTCGGGACAGGGGGTCCTACAATGAGCAGTTCTTC	CASGRDRGSYNEQFF
-	-	TRBV4-2	TRBJ2-2	TGTGCCAGCAGCCAAGATATAGGGGCGGCCGGGGAGCTGTTTTTT	CASSQDIGAAGELFF
many	-	TRBV12-3/TRBV12-4	TRBJ2-7	TGTGCCAGCAGTTTAGTGCCTGGGGGCCCTTTCTACGAGCAGTACTTC	CASSLVPGGPFYEQYF
few	TRBD1	TRBV12-3/TRBV12-4	TRBJ1-1	TGTGCCAGCAGTTCAACGCCGGGACAGGGGGCCAGTATTACAGTCCGGGCCGCTGAAGCTTTCTTT	CASSSTPGQGASITVRAAEAFF
few	TRBD2	TRBV12-3/TRBV12-4	TRBJ2-1	TGTGCCAGCCGTAGCGGGACGGGAGTCGAACCCTACAATGAGCAGTTCTTC	CASRSGTGVEPYNEQFF
few	TRBD1	TRBV28	TRBJ2-5	TGTGCCAGCCATTCCGTAGACAGGGATTATTGGACCCAGTACTTC	CASHSVDRDYWTQYF